Presented here are 16 T cell receptor beta chains from one specimen sequenced in a study of blood T cell repertoires in COVID-19. Profiled with immunoSEQ multiplex PCR; TCRdb holds only in-frame clones, not every one. There are about 250,000 clones in the sample; around nine tenths occur only once, and 3% to 3.5% lies in the top ten. Sequenced sample: peripheral blood. The receptors come from a man younger than 35 with active or convalescent COVID-19.

The chain carries TRBV30 and TRBJ2-7, with D tentatively TRBD2 (6 bases). The V end was cut by 3 bases, the J end by 0 bases, with 15 bases between. The CDR3 loop spans 15 amino acids. Germline-derived CDR1 and CDR2 are GTSNPN and SVGIG (reference sequence). The CDR3, as DNA: TGTGCCTGGAGGGCCCCCCGGGACTTCTCCTACGAGCAGTACTTC. Protein: CAWRAPRDFSYEQYF.

The chain uses TRBV9 and TRBJ2-3; 7 bases match TRBD2. The CDR3 length is 15 residues. Trimming cost V 3 bases and J 4 bases; bases outside gene matches: 8. In germline, CDR1 is SGDLS, CDR2 YYNGEE. The CDR3 sequence: CASSAGGGRSDTQYF. In DNA, the CDR3 is TGTGCCAGCAGCGCGGGCGGGGGTCGTTCAGATACGCAGTATTTT.

The chain carries TRBV29-1 and TRBJ1-1, with D possibly being TRBD1 (6 bases). Between the trimmed V and J ends, which lost 6 bases and 8 bases, there was a span of 22 bases. The CDR3 consists of 14 residues. Germline CDR1 reads SQVTM; CDR2 reads ANQGSEA. The CDR3 DNA follows: TGCAGCGTGACTGGACAGACCTCGCCTCCGGAAGCTTTCTTT. This encodes CSVTGQTSPPEAFF.

This chain connects TRBV18 to TRBJ2-3, with 7 bases lining up with TRBD1. The V gene's germline CDR1 is KGHSH and CDR2 LQKENI. This CDR3 spans 15 amino acids. V was clipped by 0 bases and J by 4 bases; unmatched bases: 4. Here the CDR3 reads CASSPPRQGPDTQYF. In nucleotides, the CDR3 is TGTGCCAGCTCACCACCGCGACAGGGCCCAGATACGCAGTATTTT.

The V call is TRBV6-6, the J call TRBJ1-2; 9 nucleotides match TRBD1. Germline loops: CDR1 MNHNY, CDR2 SVGAGI (reference sequence). Trimming took 5 bases from V and 2 from J; bases not matched to a gene: 6. CDR3 size: 15 residues. Here the CDR3 reads CASSQGQGLNYGYTF. In DNA form, the CDR3 reads TGTGCCAGCAGTCAAGGACAGGGGTTAAACTATGGCTACACCTTC.

The V call is TRBV15, the J call TRBJ1-2; 7 bases agree with TRBD1. The CDR3 spans 15 residues. V lost 0 bases and J lost 6; bases outside the gene matches: 7. Looked up from germline, CDR1 is LNHNV and CDR2 is YYDKDF (reference sequence). Here the CDR3 DNA reads TGTGCCACCAGCAGAGATTTGACAGGGCAGCATGGCTACACCTTC. Translation: CATSRDLTGQHGYTF.

The gene calls are TRBV18 and TRBJ1-2, with TRBD1 matching over 8 bases. This CDR3 comprises 15 residues. Germline CDR1 KGHSH, CDR2 LQKENI. With 6 bases clipped from V and 0 bases from J, the junction kept 6 bases outside the gene matches. The CDR3 spells CASSPDRGANYGYTF. CDR3 sequence (DNA): TGTGCCAGCTCGCCCGACAGGGGAGCTAACTATGGCTACACCTTC.

The CDR3 coding sequence is TGTGCCAGCAGATACACCGGGACTAGAGACAATGAGCAGTTCTTC. Protein: CASRYTGTRDNEQFF. The V and J genes are TRBV6-5 and TRBJ2-1, with 8 bases identical to TRBD2. The CDR3 is made up of 15 amino acids. CDR1 and CDR2 from the germline V gene are MNHEY and SVGAGI. J gave up 5 bases and V 6 bases, and 9 bases lay outside the gene matches.

The chain uses TRBV6-5 and TRBJ1-6, with 7 nucleotides matching TRBD1. The V segment lost 5 bases and the J segment 5 bases; nucleotides outside the gene matches: 6. The CDR3 runs 15 residues. CDR1 is MNHEY, CDR2 SVGAGI, per germline. The CDR3 DNA follows: TGTGCCAGCAGTCAGACAGGGTCGGATAATTCACCCCTCCACTTT. It is translated as CASSQTGSDNSPLHF.

The chain carries TRBV7-9 and TRBJ1-4, with unresolved D. CDR1 SEHNR and CDR2 FQNEAQ come from the germline V gene (reference sequence). V lost 3 bases and J 5 bases, leaving 19 bases between the germline ends. The CDR3 contains 17 residues. The CDR3 coding sequence is TGTGCCAGCAGCTTGGGCATGGGGAGCGAGGGAAATGAAAAACTGTTTTTT. As protein: CASSLGMGSEGNEKLFF.

The V gene is TRBV6-2 or TRBV6-3, the J gene TRBJ1-1, with unresolved D. The CDR3 runs 14 residues. With 2 bases removed from V and 0 bases from J, the gap between germline ends came to 7 bases. CDR1 MNHEY and CDR2 SVGEGT come from the germline V gene. Written as DNA, the CDR3 is TGTGCCAGCAGTTACCCCGCGTTGAACACTGAAGCTTTCTTT. Protein sequence: CASSYPALNTEAFF.

The chain employs TRBV27 and TRBJ1-1; D gene ambiguous. Germline CDR1 MNHEY, CDR2 SMNVEV (reference sequence). Trimming removed 2 bases at V and 1 base at J, with 20 bases between. This CDR3 is 18 amino acids long. CDR3 nucleotide sequence: TGTGCCAGCAGTTTAGTATTCATGAGGCAGACCTCGAACACTGAAGCTTTCTTT. It encodes CASSLVFMRQTSNTEAFF.

The chain joins TRBV27 to TRBJ2-2; D unresolved. Germline-derived CDR1 and CDR2 are MNHEY and SMNVEV (reference sequence). This CDR3 is built from 13 residues. V lost 3 bases to trimming and J lost 6 bases, with 8 bases between them. The chain's CDR3 is CASSFYQAGELFF. The CDR3, as DNA: TGTGCCAGCAGTTTCTATCAGGCCGGGGAGCTGTTTTTT.

The chain is built from TRBV7-3 and TRBJ2-2; possibly TRBD2 for D (5 bases). CDR1 is SGHTA, CDR2 FQGTGA, per germline. This CDR3 is 15 amino acids long. V dropped 5 bases and J dropped 2 bases, with 12 bases sitting between them. The CDR3 is CASSPPGSNTGELFF. CDR3 coding DNA: TGTGCCAGCAGCCCACCGGGGAGTAACACCGGGGAGCTGTTTTTT.

The V and J genes are TRBV6-6 and TRBJ2-1; 9 positions match TRBD2. After removal of 5 bases from V and 7 bases from J, the junction contained 15 bases not matched to a gene. CDR3 length equals 17 residues. CDR1 and CDR2 (germline): MNHNY, SVGAGI (reference sequence). CDR3 nucleotides: TGTGCCAGCAGTCCACTCCCGGGGGCGGGAGGGCGGAATGAGCAGTTCTTC. The encoded protein is CASSPLPGAGGRNEQFF.

The rearrangement joins TRBV12-3 or TRBV12-4 to TRBJ2-1; D not resolved. The CDR3 is made up of 11 amino acids. V shed 5 bases and J shed 8 bases, with 7 bases lying between them. This CDR3 reads CASSINHEQFF. The CDR3 region has the DNA TGTGCCAGCAGTATTAATCATGAGCAGTTCTTC.